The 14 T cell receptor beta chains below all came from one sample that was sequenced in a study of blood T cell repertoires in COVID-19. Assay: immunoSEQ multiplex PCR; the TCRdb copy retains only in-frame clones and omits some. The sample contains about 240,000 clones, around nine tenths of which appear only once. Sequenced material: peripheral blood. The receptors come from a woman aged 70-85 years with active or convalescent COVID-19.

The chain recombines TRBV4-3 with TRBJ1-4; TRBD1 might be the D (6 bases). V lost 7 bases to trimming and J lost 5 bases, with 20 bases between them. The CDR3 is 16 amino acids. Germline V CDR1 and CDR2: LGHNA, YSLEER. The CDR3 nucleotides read TGCGCCAGCACGGCGGGGGAGGGACACCGGAATGAAAAACTGTTTTTT. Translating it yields CASTAGEGHRNEKLFF.

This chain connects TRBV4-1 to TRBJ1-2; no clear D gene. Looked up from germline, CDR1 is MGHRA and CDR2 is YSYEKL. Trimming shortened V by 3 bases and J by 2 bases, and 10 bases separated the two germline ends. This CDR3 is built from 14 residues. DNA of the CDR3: TGCGCCAGCAGCCACGATTCCGGGAACTATGGCTACACCTTC. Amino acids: CASSHDSGNYGYTF.

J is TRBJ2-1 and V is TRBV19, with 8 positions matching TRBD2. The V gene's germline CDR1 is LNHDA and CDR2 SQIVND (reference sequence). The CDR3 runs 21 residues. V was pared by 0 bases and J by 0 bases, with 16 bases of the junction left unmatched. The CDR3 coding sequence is TGTGCCAGTAGTATAGATCTCTTAATAGCGGGGATACCGAGCTCCTACAATGAGCAGTTCTTC. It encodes CASSIDLLIAGIPSSYNEQFF.

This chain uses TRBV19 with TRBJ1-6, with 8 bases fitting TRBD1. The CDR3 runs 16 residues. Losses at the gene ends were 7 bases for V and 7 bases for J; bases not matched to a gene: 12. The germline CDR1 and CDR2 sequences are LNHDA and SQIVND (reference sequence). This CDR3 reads CASKGSGGAGNSPLHF. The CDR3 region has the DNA TGTGCCAGTAAGGGCTCAGGGGGCGCGGGGAATTCACCCCTCCACTTT.

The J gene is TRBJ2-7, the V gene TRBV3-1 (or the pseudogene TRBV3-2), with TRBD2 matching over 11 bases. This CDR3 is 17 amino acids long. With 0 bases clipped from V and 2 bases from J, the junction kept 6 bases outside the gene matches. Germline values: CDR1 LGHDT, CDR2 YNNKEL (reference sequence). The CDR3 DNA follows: TGTGCCAGCAGCCAAGAACTAGCGGGGGCCGGTACCTACGAGCAGTACTTC. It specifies CASSQELAGAGTYEQYF.

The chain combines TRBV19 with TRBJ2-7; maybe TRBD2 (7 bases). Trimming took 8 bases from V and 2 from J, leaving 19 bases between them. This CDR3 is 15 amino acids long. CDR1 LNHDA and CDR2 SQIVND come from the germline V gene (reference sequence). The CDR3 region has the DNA TGTGCCAGTGGAGGGGGGGGACTTAAGCCCTACGAGCAGTACTTC. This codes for CASGGGGLKPYEQYF.

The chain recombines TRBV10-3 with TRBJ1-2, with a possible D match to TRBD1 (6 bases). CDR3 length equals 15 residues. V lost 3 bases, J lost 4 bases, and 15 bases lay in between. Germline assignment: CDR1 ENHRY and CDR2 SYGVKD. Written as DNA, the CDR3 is TGTGCCATCAGTGATCCGGGACACCTACCCTATGGCTACACCTTC. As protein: CAISDPGHLPYGYTF.

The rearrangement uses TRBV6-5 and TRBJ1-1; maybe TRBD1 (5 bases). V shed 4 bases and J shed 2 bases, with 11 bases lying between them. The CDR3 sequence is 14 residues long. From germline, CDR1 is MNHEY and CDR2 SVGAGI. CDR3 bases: TGTGCCAGCAGTTCCAGGGAAGCTAACACTGAAGCTTTCTTT. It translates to CASSSREANTEAFF.

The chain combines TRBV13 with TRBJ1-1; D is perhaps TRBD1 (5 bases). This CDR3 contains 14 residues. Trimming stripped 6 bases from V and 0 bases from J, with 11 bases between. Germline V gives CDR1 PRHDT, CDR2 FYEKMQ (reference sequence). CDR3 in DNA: TGTGCCAGCAGTCAGACAGCCATGAACACTGAAGCTTTCTTT. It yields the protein CASSQTAMNTEAFF.

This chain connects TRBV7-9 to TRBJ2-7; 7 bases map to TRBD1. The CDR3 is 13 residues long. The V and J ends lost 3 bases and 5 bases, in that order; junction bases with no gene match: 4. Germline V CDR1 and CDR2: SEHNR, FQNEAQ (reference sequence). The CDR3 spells CASSFKTGDEQYF. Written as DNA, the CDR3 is TGTGCCAGCAGCTTCAAAACAGGGGACGAGCAGTACTTC.

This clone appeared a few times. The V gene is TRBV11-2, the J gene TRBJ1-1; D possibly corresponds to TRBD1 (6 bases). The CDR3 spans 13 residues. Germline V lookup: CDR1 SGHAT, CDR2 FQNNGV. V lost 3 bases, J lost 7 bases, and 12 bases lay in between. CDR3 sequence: CASSFSTGNEAFF. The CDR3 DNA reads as TGTGCCAGCAGCTTCTCGACAGGAAATGAAGCTTTCTTT. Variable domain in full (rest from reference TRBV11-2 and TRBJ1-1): EAGVAQSPRYKIIEKRQSVAFWCNPISGHATLYWYQQILGQGPKLLIQFQNNGVVDDSQLPKDRFSAERLKGVDSTLKIQPAKLEDSAVYLCASSFSTGNEAFFGQGTRLTVV.

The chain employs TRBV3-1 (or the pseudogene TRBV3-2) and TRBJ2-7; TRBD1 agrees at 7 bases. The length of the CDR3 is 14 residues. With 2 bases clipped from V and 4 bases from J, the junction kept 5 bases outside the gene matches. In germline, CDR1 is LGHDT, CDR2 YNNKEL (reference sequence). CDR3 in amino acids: CASSQTGQAYEQYF. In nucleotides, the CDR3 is TGTGCCAGCAGCCAAACCGGACAGGCTTACGAGCAGTACTTC.

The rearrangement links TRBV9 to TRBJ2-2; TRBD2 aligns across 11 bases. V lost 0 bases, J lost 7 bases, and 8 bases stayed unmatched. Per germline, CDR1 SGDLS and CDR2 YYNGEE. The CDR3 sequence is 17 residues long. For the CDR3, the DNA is TGTGCCAGCAGCGTAGGATGGCTAGCGGGGGGTCTCGGGGAGCTGTTTTTT. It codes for CASSVGWLAGGLGELFF.

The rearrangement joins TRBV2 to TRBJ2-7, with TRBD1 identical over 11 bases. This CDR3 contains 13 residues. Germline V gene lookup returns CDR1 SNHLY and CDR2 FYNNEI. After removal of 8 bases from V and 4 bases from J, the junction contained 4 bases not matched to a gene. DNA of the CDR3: TGTGCCAGCCTAGGACAGGGGGCTTACGAGCAGTACTTC. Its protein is CASLGQGAYEQYF.